Listed below are T cell receptor beta chains from one sample, sequenced in a study of CD8 T cells in Susac syndrome. TCRdb used MiXCR to reprocess the immunoSEQ multiplex PCR reads, holding one entry per CDR3 protein. The data hold hundreds of thousands of distinct CDR3 sequences, with nearly 97% observed a single time. Material: CD4+ T cells from PBMCs. All receptors come from a human donor with multiple sclerosis. The CDR3 runs from the conserved cysteine through the conserved F or W. D genes are given only for firm matches. Only part of the rows carry a size: once, few, many, or a class if the clone is expanded.

DNA: TGTGCCAGCAGTGAAGAGGGACTAGCGGGAGGTCCAGATACGCAGTATTTT
CDR3: CASSEEGLAGGPDTQYF
size: -
J: TRBJ2-3
V: TRBV25-1
D: TRBD2

DNA: TGTGCCGCGCGACGAGGGGGCACAGATACGCAGTATTTT
CDR3: CAARRGGTDTQYF
size: -
J: TRBJ2-3
V: TRBV15
D: -

DNA: TGCAGCGTTGACAGGGGGCCCGGTGAAAAACTGTTTTTT
CDR3: CSVDRGPGEKLFF
size: -
J: TRBJ1-4
V: TRBV29-1
D: TRBD1

DNA: TGTGCCAGCTCACCACTTGCCGGGACCGCGAACAATGAGCAGTTCTTC
CDR3: CASSPLAGTANNEQFF
size: -
J: TRBJ2-1
V: TRBV18
D: -

DNA: TGTGCCAGCAGCAGGGACAGCCAGCCCCAGCATTTT
CDR3: CASSRDSQPQHF
size: -
J: TRBJ1-5
V: TRBV12-3/TRBV12-4
D: TRBD1

DNA: TGTGCCAGCAGTTTATCGGGGGACGTAACCTACGAGCAGTACTTC
CDR3: CASSLSGDVTYEQYF
size: -
J: TRBJ2-7
V: TRBV27
D: -

DNA: TGTGCCAGCAGCACACCTCGACTAGCGGATGTGGAGGAGCAGTACTTC
CDR3: CASSTPRLADVEEQYF
size: once
J: TRBJ2-7
V: TRBV7-3
D: TRBD2

DNA: TGTGCCAGCAGCTTAGTTCTTAGCGGATTCAGAACCTACGAGCAGTACTTC
CDR3: CASSLVLSGFRTYEQYF
size: -
J: TRBJ2-7
V: TRBV7-2
D: -

DNA: TGTGCCAGCAGCATGACTAGGATCCTGGGCGAGCAGTACTTC
CDR3: CASSMTRILGEQYF
size: -
J: TRBJ2-7
V: TRBV28
D: -

DNA: TGCGCCAGCAGCTTGGTTGGTGTCACAGATACGCAGTATTTT
CDR3: CASSLVGVTDTQYF
size: -
J: TRBJ2-3
V: TRBV5-1
D: -

DNA: TGTGCCAGCAGCCTATTAAGCGGGAACAACGAGCAGTACTTC
CDR3: CASSLLSGNNEQYF
size: -
J: TRBJ2-7
V: TRBV3-1
D: TRBD2

DNA: TGTGCCAGCTCACGGGCCTCCCAAGATCTGGGCTACACCTTC
CDR3: CASSRASQDLGYTF
size: -
J: TRBJ1-2
V: TRBV18
D: -

DNA: TGTGCCTGGAGTGTACGCGGGAGACTAACCTACAATGAGCAGTTCTTC
CDR3: CAWSVRGRLTYNEQFF
size: -
J: TRBJ2-1
V: TRBV30
D: TRBD2

DNA: TGTGCCAGCAGTTTATTGACAGCTTCTAGCAATCAGCCCCAGCATTTT
CDR3: CASSLLTASSNQPQHF
size: -
J: TRBJ1-5
V: TRBV27
D: -

DNA: TGCAGCGTCCAGGACAGGGGTGCGCAGGGAAACACCATATATTTT
CDR3: CSVQDRGAQGNTIYF
size: -
J: TRBJ1-3
V: TRBV29-1
D: TRBD1

DNA: TGCAGCGTTGTAAAGGGGTACGAGCAGTACTTC
CDR3: CSVVKGYEQYF
size: once
J: TRBJ2-7
V: TRBV29-1
D: -

DNA: TGTGCCAGCAGCCAGACTAGCGGGGGGCCGGATGAGCAGTTCTTC
CDR3: CASSQTSGGPDEQFF
size: -
J: TRBJ2-1
V: TRBV7-8
D: TRBD2

DNA: TGCAGCGGGACGCTAGCGGGAGGACCGAATGAGCAGTTCTTC
CDR3: CSGTLAGGPNEQFF
size: once
J: TRBJ2-1
V: TRBV29-1
D: TRBD2

DNA: TGCAGCGTCGGCCAGGAATTCGCCTACGAGCAGTACTTC
CDR3: CSVGQEFAYEQYF
size: -
J: TRBJ2-7
V: TRBV29-1
D: -

DNA: TGTGCCACCCATCCGGGGGTCTCTGGGGCCAACGTCCTGACTTTC
CDR3: CATHPGVSGANVLTF
size: -
J: TRBJ2-6
V: TRBV28
D: -

DNA: TGTGCCAGCAGCCAAGATTTTACGTACTATTTCAAAGAGACCCAGTACTTC
CDR3: CASSQDFTYYFKETQYF
size: -
J: TRBJ2-5
V: TRBV4-2
D: -

DNA: TGTGCCAGCAGCTTGCGGGGATTAAGCTATGGCTACACCTTC
CDR3: CASSLRGLSYGYTF
size: -
J: TRBJ1-2
V: TRBV5-4
D: -

DNA: TGTGCCAGCAGACACTTTGGGACAGCCCTTAGGGGCTACACCTTC
CDR3: CASRHFGTALRGYTF
size: once
J: TRBJ1-2
V: TRBV11-2
D: TRBD1

DNA: TGCAGCGTTGCCTACTACCAAGAGACCCAGTACTTC
CDR3: CSVAYYQETQYF
size: -
J: TRBJ2-5
V: TRBV29-1
D: -

DNA: TGTGCTAGTGGCCTGGACCCGCGCCACGAGCAGTACTTC
CDR3: CASGLDPRHEQYF
size: -
J: TRBJ2-7
V: TRBV12-5
D: -

DNA: TGTGCCAGCAGTAGGGGCGGGAGCTCCTACAATGAGCAGTTCTTC
CDR3: CASSRGGSSYNEQFF
size: -
J: TRBJ2-1
V: TRBV25-1
D: TRBD2

DNA: TGTGCCAGCAGCCGTGGACAGCTAAACTATGGCTACACCTTC
CDR3: CASSRGQLNYGYTF
size: -
J: TRBJ1-2
V: TRBV7-9
D: -

DNA: TGCAGTGCTCCACAGGCAACAGGCCCAGATACGCAGTATTTT
CDR3: CSAPQATGPDTQYF
size: -
J: TRBJ2-3
V: TRBV20-1
D: -

DNA: TGTGCCAGCAGCTTATCAGGGGCTGGAAACACCATATATTTT
CDR3: CASSLSGAGNTIYF
size: -
J: TRBJ1-3
V: TRBV7-8
D: -

DNA: TGTGCCAGCAGCGTAGATTCGGATGGCTACACCTTC
CDR3: CASSVDSDGYTF
size: -
J: TRBJ1-2
V: TRBV9
D: -

DNA: TGTGCCAGCAGTAGACCGGGACAGGGAAGTCACGAGCAGTACTTC
CDR3: CASSRPGQGSHEQYF
size: -
J: TRBJ2-7
V: TRBV28
D: TRBD1

DNA: TGCGCCAGCAGCTTGGGGGTAACTAGCGGGTCCCCGAGGGAGCAGTTCTTC
CDR3: CASSLGVTSGSPREQFF
size: once
J: TRBJ2-1
V: TRBV5-1
D: TRBD2

DNA: TGTGCCAGCCGATTAGGGGCATCCTACGAGCAGTACTTC
CDR3: CASRLGASYEQYF
size: -
J: TRBJ2-7
V: TRBV3-1
D: -

DNA: TGTGCCAGCACCCGAGCGGGGGGCCAGGATACGCAGTATTTT
CDR3: CASTRAGGQDTQYF
size: -
J: TRBJ2-3
V: TRBV6-1
D: TRBD2

DNA: TGCAGTGCTAGGGGCCGACAGGAGCAAGAGACCCAGTACTTC
CDR3: CSARGRQEQETQYF
size: -
J: TRBJ2-5
V: TRBV20-1
D: -

DNA: TGTGCCAGCAGCTTAGAACGCTTTAACTATGGCTACACCTTC
CDR3: CASSLERFNYGYTF
size: -
J: TRBJ1-2
V: TRBV7-9
D: -

DNA: TGTGCCACCAGTGATGAGACTGGGGGGACCCACAATGAGCAGTTCTTC
CDR3: CATSDETGGTHNEQFF
size: -
J: TRBJ2-1
V: TRBV24-1
D: -

DNA: TGTGCCAGCAAATCGACAGGGCCCTACGAGCAGTACTTC
CDR3: CASKSTGPYEQYF
size: -
J: TRBJ2-7
V: TRBV12-3/TRBV12-4
D: TRBD1

DNA: TGCAGTGCTAGACATGGCTACACCTTC
CDR3: CSARHGYTF
size: -
J: TRBJ1-2
V: TRBV20-1
D: -

DNA: TGTGCCGGGTCGGCGGGGTATAGCAATCAGCCCCAGCATTTT
CDR3: CAGSAGYSNQPQHF
size: -
J: TRBJ1-5
V: TRBV28
D: -

DNA: TGTGCCAGTAGTACCGGGACGGGTAGCAATCAGCCCCAGCATTTT
CDR3: CASSTGTGSNQPQHF
size: once
J: TRBJ1-5
V: TRBV19
D: -

DNA: TGTGCCAGCAGCGTAGATGGGAGTGTGAACACTGAAGCTTTCTTT
CDR3: CASSVDGSVNTEAFF
size: -
J: TRBJ1-1
V: TRBV9
D: -

DNA: TGCAGTGCTCCAATGGGGGGGGTTAGCAATCAGCCCCAGCATTTT
CDR3: CSAPMGGVSNQPQHF
size: -
J: TRBJ1-5
V: TRBV20-1
D: -

DNA: TGCAGCGTTGCGGGGGACACAGATACGCAGTATTTT
CDR3: CSVAGDTDTQYF
size: -
J: TRBJ2-3
V: TRBV29-1
D: -

DNA: TGTGCCACCAGCAGGGCGGACAGACCGAACACTGAAGCTTTCTTT
CDR3: CATSRADRPNTEAFF
size: -
J: TRBJ1-1
V: TRBV15
D: -

DNA: TGCAGCGTGGGGTCCCCCTCTGGGGCCAACGTCCTGACTTTC
CDR3: CSVGSPSGANVLTF
size: -
J: TRBJ2-6
V: TRBV29-1
D: -

DNA: TGTGCCAGCAGTGAACCAGGGGGTTGGGATACGCAGTATTTT
CDR3: CASSEPGGWDTQYF
size: -
J: TRBJ2-3
V: TRBV25-1
D: TRBD1

DNA: TGCGCCAGCACCCTAACAGGGCCAAGTGACAATGAGCAGTTCTTC
CDR3: CASTLTGPSDNEQFF
size: once
J: TRBJ2-1
V: TRBV5-1
D: -

DNA: TGTGCCAGCAGCCTGTTAGGACTAGCGGGGGCCACAGATACGCAGTATTTT
CDR3: CASSLLGLAGATDTQYF
size: -
J: TRBJ2-3
V: TRBV7-3
D: TRBD2

DNA: TGTGCCAGCAGCGTAGGGACTAGCGGGGTTGTTGAGCAGTTCTTC
CDR3: CASSVGTSGVVEQFF
size: -
J: TRBJ2-1
V: TRBV9
D: TRBD2

DNA: TGTGCCAGCAGTTCATGGCAAGATACGCAGTATTTT
CDR3: CASSSWQDTQYF
size: once
J: TRBJ2-3
V: TRBV28
D: -

DNA: TGTGCCTGGAGATCCACAGATACGCAGTATTTT
CDR3: CAWRSTDTQYF
size: -
J: TRBJ2-3
V: TRBV30
D: -

DNA: TGTGCCAGCAGCTCATCGCGTAATCCGGGCTCCTACGAGCAGTACTTC
CDR3: CASSSSRNPGSYEQYF
size: -
J: TRBJ2-7
V: TRBV7-9
D: -

DNA: TGCAGTGCAAAAAGGACAGGGGGCAACACTGAAGCTTTCTTT
CDR3: CSAKRTGGNTEAFF
size: -
J: TRBJ1-1
V: TRBV20-1
D: TRBD1

DNA: TGTGCCAGCAGTGAACCCATCGGGAGTGTGGCTTTCTTT
CDR3: CASSEPIGSVAFF
size: -
J: TRBJ1-1
V: TRBV25-1
D: -

DNA: TGCGCCAGCAGCTTGGAACTAGCGGGAGCCGCCCAGTACTTC
CDR3: CASSLELAGAAQYF
size: -
J: TRBJ2-5
V: TRBV5-1
D: TRBD2

DNA: TGCAGTGCTAGTGCGCAGGGGGCAGAAGGCTACACCTTC
CDR3: CSASAQGAEGYTF
size: -
J: TRBJ1-2
V: TRBV20-1
D: TRBD1

DNA: TGCAGTGCTAGACGGGGCGTGGAGACCCAGTACTTC
CDR3: CSARRGVETQYF
size: -
J: TRBJ2-5
V: TRBV20-1
D: -

DNA: TGTGCCAGCAGTTCCGATACGACTAGCGGGAGATACGAGCAGTACTTC
CDR3: CASSSDTTSGRYEQYF
size: -
J: TRBJ2-7
V: TRBV27
D: TRBD2